The clone carrying this T cell receptor beta chain was seen at least ten times. Its target is unknown. Amplified TCR beta CDR3 regions derived from RNA transcripts. The HTBI primer set drove a first-round RT-PCR of the TCR CDR3. TCRdb itself ran the multiplex PCR reads through MiXCR, one entry per CDR3 protein. The sample includes approximately 710,000 distinct CDR3 sequences, 17% of them seen just once. Those patients with uncontrolled infection, other autoimmune disease, pregnancy or lactation were excluded. 10 ml of fresh peripheral blood supplied the PBMCs. This sample is part of a study of T cells in Graves' hyperthyroidism and ophthalmopathy. Findings and limits, study-wide: Ophthalmopathy was predicted by the model a median of about 6.7 months ahead of onset. Blood samples included most of the expanded thyroid clonotypes exceeding 0.001.

The sequencing input was blood. This TCR was sampled from a man aged 45-65 years with Graves' hyperthyroidism.

The chain's CDR3 is CASSWGQTGSYGYTF. The CDR3 DNA sequence: TGTGCCAGCAGTTGGGGCCAGACAGGGAGCTATGGCTACACCTTC. The chain links TRBV28 to TRBJ1-2; 7 nucleotides align to TRBD1. V gave up 4 bases and J gave up 4 bases; unmatched junction bases: 9. Germline values: CDR1 MDHEN, CDR2 SYDVKM. The CDR3 loop spans 15 amino acids.